Listed below are T cell receptor beta chains from one sample, sequenced in a study of identical twins. One entry per CDR3 protein results from TCRdb running MiXCR on the 5' RACE reads. This sample carries 250,000 or so distinct CDR3 sequences, roughly 13% of them seen once, and the ten largest clones take roughly 4.2%. These same data were also listed under a study on yellow fever vaccine responses in identical twins.

The sample taken for sequencing was memory (CD45RO+) T cells sorted from blood. These receptors were collected from a woman in her late teens or twenties in good health. Both conserved end residues are trimmed from each CDR3. Fields, in order: J gene, V gene, CDR3 protein.

>TRBJ2-4|TRBV6-1
ASSGVGQLKAKNIQY
>TRBJ2-1|TRBV7-8
ASSSGLARDVEQF
>TRBJ2-1|TRBV20-1
SATGQGNEQF
>TRBJ1-5|TRBV30
AWSVAGGNQPQH
>TRBJ2-1|TRBV12-3/TRBV12-4
ASSPTGGGYNEQF
>TRBJ1-2|TRBV20-1
SARQSSAGYT
>TRBJ1-1|TRBV2
ASSESRQPQNTEAF
>TRBJ2-1|TRBV19
ASSTRAASGRQRYNEQF
>TRBJ2-2|TRBV30
AWSSNTGELF
>TRBJ2-3|TRBV7-9
ASSFAGSTDTQY
>TRBJ2-2|TRBV12-3/TRBV12-4
ASSFFITRLATGELF
>TRBJ2-2|TRBV19
ASSSRRNTGELF
>TRBJ1-6|TRBV10-3
AIRQSPNNSPLH
>TRBJ2-1|TRBV5-1
ASSLGAGSYNEQF
>TRBJ2-3|TRBV7-2
ADFGLEAGYTQY
>TRBJ2-5|TRBV29-1
SVAGAGETQY
>TRBJ1-1|TRBV3-1
ASSQEGYTEAF
>TRBJ1-1|TRBV7-9
ASSLQTGETEAF
>TRBJ2-2|TRBV3-1
ASSRRDRELTGELF
>TRBJ2-1|TRBV4-3
ASSQAGIYNEQF
>TRBJ2-5|TRBV5-1
ASSLGQRQETQY
>TRBJ2-7|TRBV20-1
SARGGGGSQY
>TRBJ2-5|TRBV4-2
ASSQAQGEETQY
>TRBJ1-5|TRBV20-1
SATWQGRNQPQH
>TRBJ2-3|TRBV7-2
ASSVGGSTDTQY
>TRBJ2-1|TRBV5-6
ASSRPGTRGGVEQF
>TRBJ2-3|TRBV15
ATSRRGAGDTQY
>TRBJ2-3|TRBV20-1
SAVSALSAVADTQY
>TRBJ2-4|TRBV19
ASSTLRGVGQGRKNIQY
>TRBJ2-1|TRBV29-1
SVGGGGFYNEQF
>TRBJ2-2|TRBV6-2/TRBV6-3
ASSTTSGSRSGELF
>TRBJ1-5|TRBV18
ASSPYTNQPQH
>TRBJ2-7|TRBV7-2
ASSSPKSGEQY
>TRBJ2-7|TRBV18
ASSPRDRAGEQY
>TRBJ2-1|TRBV10-3
ATGFRAGGQGEQF
>TRBJ1-4|TRBV2
ASGKRTGNEKLF
>TRBJ2-2|TRBV6-2/TRBV6-3
ASSYLLAGGRNTGELF
>TRBJ2-1|TRBV30
AWSVVNEQF
>TRBJ2-1|TRBV12-3/TRBV12-4
ASRSTGTYNEQF
>TRBJ2-7|TRBV20-1
SARQGGSYYEQY
>TRBJ2-1|TRBV18
ASSGLQGRYNEQF
>TRBJ2-3|TRBV5-1
ASSLGVRASTDTQY
>TRBJ2-7|TRBV15
ATSRDKRLAGAYEQY
>TRBJ1-2|TRBV5-1
ASSTDRGGYGYT
>TRBJ2-3|TRBV6-4
ASSQLAGGSTDTQY
>TRBJ2-7|TRBV6-1
ASRAISGSSYEQY
>TRBJ2-6|TRBV4-2
ASSITGGSGANVLT
>TRBJ1-5|TRBV4-2
ASSQGGAKGNQPQH
>TRBJ1-6|TRBV7-2
ASRPPVNSPLH
>TRBJ1-6|TRBV12-3/TRBV12-4
ASSPISSGSPLH
>TRBJ2-7|TRBV4-2
ASSQEASGRASSYEQY
>TRBJ2-1|TRBV12-3/TRBV12-4
ASSSRDSPYNEQF
>TRBJ1-6|TRBV5-1
ASSAGTTSSYNSPLH